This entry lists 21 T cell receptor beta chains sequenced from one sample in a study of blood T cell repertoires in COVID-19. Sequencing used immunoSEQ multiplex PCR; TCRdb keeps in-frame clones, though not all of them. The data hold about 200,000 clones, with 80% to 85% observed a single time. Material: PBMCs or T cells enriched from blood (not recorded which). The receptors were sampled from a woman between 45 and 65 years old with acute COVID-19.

CDR3 region: CASSYIFPSTDTQYF. DNA for the CDR3: TGTGCCAGCAGCTATATCTTCCCTAGCACAGATACGCAGTATTTT. The J gene is TRBJ2-3, the V gene TRBV27; no firm D call. The CDR3 is 15 residues long. Germline CDR1 and CDR2: MNHEY and SMNVEV (reference sequence). V shed 6 bases and J shed 0 bases, with 13 bases lying between them.

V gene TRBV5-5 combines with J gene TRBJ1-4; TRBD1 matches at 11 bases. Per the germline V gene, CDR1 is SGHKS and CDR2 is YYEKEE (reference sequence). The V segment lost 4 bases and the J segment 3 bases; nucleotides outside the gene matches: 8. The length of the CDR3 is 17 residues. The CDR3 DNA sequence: TGTGCCAGCAGCCCGCGGACAGGGGGCATCGCTAATGAAAAACTGTTTTTT. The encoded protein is CASSPRTGGIANEKLFF.

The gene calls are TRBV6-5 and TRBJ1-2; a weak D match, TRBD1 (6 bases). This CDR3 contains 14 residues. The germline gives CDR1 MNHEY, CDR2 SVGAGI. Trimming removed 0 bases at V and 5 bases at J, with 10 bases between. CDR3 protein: CASSYSAGAYGYTF. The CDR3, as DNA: TGTGCCAGCAGTTACTCTGCAGGGGCGTATGGCTACACCTTC.

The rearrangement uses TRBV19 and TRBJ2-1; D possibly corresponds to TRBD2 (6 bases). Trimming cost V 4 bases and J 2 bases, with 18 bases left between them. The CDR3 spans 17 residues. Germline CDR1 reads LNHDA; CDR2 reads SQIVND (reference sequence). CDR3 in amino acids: CASSTRRGGLPYNEQFF. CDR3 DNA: TGTGCCAGTAGTACCCGCCGTGGAGGGTTGCCCTACAATGAGCAGTTCTTC.

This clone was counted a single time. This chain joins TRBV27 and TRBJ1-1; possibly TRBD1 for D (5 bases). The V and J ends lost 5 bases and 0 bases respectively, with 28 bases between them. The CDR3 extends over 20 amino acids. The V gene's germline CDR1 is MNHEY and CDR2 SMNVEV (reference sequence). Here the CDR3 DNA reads TGTGCCAGCAGTCCGATGCGGGACGGGGGAATTCTTGGGATGAACACTGAAGCTTTCTTT. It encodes CASSPMRDGGILGMNTEAFF.

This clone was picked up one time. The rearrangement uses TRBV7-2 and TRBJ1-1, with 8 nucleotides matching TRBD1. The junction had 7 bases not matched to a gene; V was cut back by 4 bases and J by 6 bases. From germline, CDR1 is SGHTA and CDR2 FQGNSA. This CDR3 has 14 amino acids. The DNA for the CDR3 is TGTGCCAGCAGCTCTTACTCAGGGGGCGCTGAAGCTTTCTTT. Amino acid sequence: CASSSYSGGAEAFF.

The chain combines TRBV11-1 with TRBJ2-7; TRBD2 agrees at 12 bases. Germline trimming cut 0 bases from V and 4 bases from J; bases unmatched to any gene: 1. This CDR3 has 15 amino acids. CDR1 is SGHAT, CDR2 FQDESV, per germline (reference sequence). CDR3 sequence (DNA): TGTGCCAGCAGCTTAGCACTAGCGGGAGGTTACGAGCAGTACTTC. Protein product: CASSLALAGGYEQYF.

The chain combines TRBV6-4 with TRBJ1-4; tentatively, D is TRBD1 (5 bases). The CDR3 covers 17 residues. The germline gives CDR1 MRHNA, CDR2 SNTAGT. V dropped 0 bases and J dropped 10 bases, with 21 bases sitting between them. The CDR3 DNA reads TGTGCCAGCAGTGACTCCAGGGTTTGTTCGGCCATTCGAAAACTGTTTTTT. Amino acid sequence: CASSDSRVCSAIRKLFF.

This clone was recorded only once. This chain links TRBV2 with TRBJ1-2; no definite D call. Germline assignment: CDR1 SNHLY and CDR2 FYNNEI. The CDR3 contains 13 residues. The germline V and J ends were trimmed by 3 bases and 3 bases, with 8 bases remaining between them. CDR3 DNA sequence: TGTGCCAGCAGTGAGATGCGAGACTATGGCTACACCTTC. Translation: CASSEMRDYGYTF.

The DNA of the CDR3 is TGTGCCAGCAGTTCCCCCATTCGCAATCAGCCCCAGCATTTT. Translation gives CASSSPIRNQPQHF. V usage is TRBV27 and J usage is TRBJ1-5; D gene uncertain. This CDR3 spans 14 amino acids. The germline V gene has CDR1 MNHEY and CDR2 SMNVEV (reference sequence). V lost 4 bases and J 2 bases, leaving 9 bases between the germline ends.

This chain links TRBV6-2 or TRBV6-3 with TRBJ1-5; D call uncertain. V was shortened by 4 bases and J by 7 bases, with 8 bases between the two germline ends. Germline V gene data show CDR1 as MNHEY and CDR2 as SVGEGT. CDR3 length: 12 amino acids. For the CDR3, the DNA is TGTGCCAGCAGTTCCGTCCGGCAGCCCCAGCATTTT. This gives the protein CASSSVRQPQHF.

CDR3 loop: CASSSSGTDNQPQHF. In DNA, the CDR3 is TGTGCCAGCTCATCCTCCGGGACAGACAATCAGCCCCAGCATTTT. V gene TRBV18 combines with J gene TRBJ1-5; 7 bases map to TRBD1. Germline values: CDR1 KGHSH, CDR2 LQKENI. The trim removed 5 bases at V and 3 bases at J, leaving 7 bases unmatched. The CDR3 runs to 15 residues. Using reference TRBV18 and TRBJ1-5 for the parts outside the CDR3, the full variable domain is NAGVMQNPRHLVRRRGQEARLRCSPMKGHSHVYWYRQLPEEGLKFMVYLQKENIIDESGMPKERFSAEFPKEGPSILRIQQVVRGDSAAYFCASSSSGTDNQPQHFGDGTRLSIL.

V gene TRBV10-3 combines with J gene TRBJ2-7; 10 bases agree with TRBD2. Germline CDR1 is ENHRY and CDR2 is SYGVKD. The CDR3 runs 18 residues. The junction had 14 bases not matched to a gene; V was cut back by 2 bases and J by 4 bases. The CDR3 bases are TGTGCCATCAGTGAGGGCCTAGCGGGAGACTCTATTGTGTACGAGCAGTACTTC. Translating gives CAISEGLAGDSIVYEQYF.

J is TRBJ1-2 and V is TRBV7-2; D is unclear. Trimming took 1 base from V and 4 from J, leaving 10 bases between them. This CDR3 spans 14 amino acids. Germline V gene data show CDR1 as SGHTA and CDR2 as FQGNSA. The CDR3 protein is CASSLVGSVYGYTF. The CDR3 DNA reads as TGTGCCAGCAGCTTAGTGGGCTCGGTCTATGGCTACACCTTC. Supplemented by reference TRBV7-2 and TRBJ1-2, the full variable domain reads GAGVSQSPSNKVTEKGKDVELRCDPISGHTALYWYRQSLGQGLEFLIYFQGNSAPDKSGLPSDRFSAERTGGSVSTLTIQRTQQEDSAVYLCASSLVGSVYGYTFGSGTRLTVV.

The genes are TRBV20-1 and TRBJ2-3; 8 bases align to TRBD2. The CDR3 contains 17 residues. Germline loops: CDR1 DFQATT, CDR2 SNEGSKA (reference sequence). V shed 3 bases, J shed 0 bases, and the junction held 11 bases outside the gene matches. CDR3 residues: CSASNAGGRLSTDTQYF. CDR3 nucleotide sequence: TGCAGTGCTAGTAACGCGGGGGGCCGATTAAGCACAGATACGCAGTATTTT.

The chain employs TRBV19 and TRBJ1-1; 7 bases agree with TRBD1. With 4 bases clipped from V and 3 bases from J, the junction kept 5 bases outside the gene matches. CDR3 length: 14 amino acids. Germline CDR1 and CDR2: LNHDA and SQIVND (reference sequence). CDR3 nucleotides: TGTGCCAGTAGTAAAAGACAGGGAGACACTGAAGCTTTCTTT. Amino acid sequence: CASSKRQGDTEAFF.

The CDR3 spells CASSLAAGGPGETQYF. The CDR3 DNA sequence: TGTGCCAGCAGCCTGGCAGCGGGGGGGCCGGGAGAGACCCAGTACTTC. The chain has TRBV3-1 (or the pseudogene TRBV3-2) and TRBJ2-5; 10 bases align to TRBD2. Germline CDR1 and CDR2: LGHDT and YNNKEL (reference sequence). The CDR3 spans 16 residues. Trimming cost V 4 bases and J 4 bases; bases outside gene matches: 9.

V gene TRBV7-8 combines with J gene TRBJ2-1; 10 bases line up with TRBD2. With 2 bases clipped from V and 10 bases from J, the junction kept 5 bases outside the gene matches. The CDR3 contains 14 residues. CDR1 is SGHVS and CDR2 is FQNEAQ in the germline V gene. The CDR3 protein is CASSLILAGVEQFF. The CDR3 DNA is TGTGCCAGCAGCTTAATCCTAGCGGGAGTGGAGCAGTTCTTC.

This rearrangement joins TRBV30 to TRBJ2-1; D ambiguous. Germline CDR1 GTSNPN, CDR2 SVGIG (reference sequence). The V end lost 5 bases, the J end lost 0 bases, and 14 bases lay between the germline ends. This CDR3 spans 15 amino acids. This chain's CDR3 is CAWRNTESSYNEQFF. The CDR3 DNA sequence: TGTGCCTGGCGGAACACGGAGAGCTCCTACAATGAGCAGTTCTTC. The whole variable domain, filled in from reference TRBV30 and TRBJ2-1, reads SQTIHQWPATLVQPVGSPLSLECTVEGTSNPNLYWYRQAAGRGLQLLFYSVGIGQISSEVPQNLSASRPQDRQFILSSKKLLLSDSGFYLCAWRNTESSYNEQFFGPGTRLTVL.

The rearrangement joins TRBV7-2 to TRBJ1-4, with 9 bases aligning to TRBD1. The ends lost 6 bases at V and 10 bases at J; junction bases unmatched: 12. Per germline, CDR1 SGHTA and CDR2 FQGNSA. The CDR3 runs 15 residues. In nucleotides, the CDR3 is TGTGCCAGCAGGGATAGAGGACAGGGGAGTGGAAAACTGTTTTTT. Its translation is CASRDRGQGSGKLFF.

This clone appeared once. CDR3 in amino acids: CASSLFAREADTQYF. CDR3 in DNA: TGCGCCAGCAGCTTGTTCGCCAGGGAAGCAGATACGCAGTATTTT. V and J are TRBV5-1 and TRBJ2-3; TRBD1 is a possible D gene (5 bases). Trimming removed 1 base at V and 4 bases at J, with 13 bases between. CDR3 size: 15 residues. Germline V lookup: CDR1 SGHRS, CDR2 YFSETQ.